This T cell receptor beta chain was observed in a study of T cell responses to AZD1222 COVID-19 vaccine. Whole-study findings and limits: Donors were chiefly white British, with a greater number of females, and clonal diversity was perhaps underestimated. Repertoires were obtained only post-peak T cell response. Reports indicate that nearly half of spike-specific TCRs are directed at unmutated variant regions.

CDR1 ENHRY and CDR2 SYGVKD come from the germline V gene. The CDR3 consists of 13 residues. Between the trimmed V and J ends, which lost 8 bases and 6 bases, there was a span of 17 bases. In regard to this clone: The antigen is not known.

Repertoires were generated with immunoSEQ multiplex PCR, while TCRdb's copy carries only in-frame clones and drops some. The table has 110,000 or so clones, approximately 89% seen once. V usage is TRBV10-3 and J usage is TRBJ2-7; D might be TRBD2 (6 bases). Sequences were derived from peripheral blood, sampled 28 days after the second AZD1222 dose. The receptor comes from an adult who received the AZD1222 COVID-19 vaccine. CDR3 DNA sequence: TGTGCCATCCACGCCGTGGGGGGATCCGAGCAGTACTTC. It is translated as CAIHAVGGSEQYF.